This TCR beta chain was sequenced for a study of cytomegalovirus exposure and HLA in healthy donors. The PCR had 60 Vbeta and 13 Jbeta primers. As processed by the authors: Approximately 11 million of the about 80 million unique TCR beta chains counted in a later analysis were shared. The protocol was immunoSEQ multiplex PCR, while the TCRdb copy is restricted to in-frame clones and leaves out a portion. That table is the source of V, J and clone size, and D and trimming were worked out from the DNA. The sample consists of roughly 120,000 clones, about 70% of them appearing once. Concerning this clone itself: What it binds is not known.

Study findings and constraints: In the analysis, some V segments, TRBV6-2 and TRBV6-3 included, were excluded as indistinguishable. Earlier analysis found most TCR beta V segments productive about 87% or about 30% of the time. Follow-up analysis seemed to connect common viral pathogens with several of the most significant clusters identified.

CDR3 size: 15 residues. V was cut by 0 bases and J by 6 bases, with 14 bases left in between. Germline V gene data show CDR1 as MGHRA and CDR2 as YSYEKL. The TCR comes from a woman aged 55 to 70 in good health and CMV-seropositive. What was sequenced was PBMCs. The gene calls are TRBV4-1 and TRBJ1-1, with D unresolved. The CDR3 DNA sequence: TGCGCCAGCAGCCAAGAAGGCCCCAGGATCTCTGAAGCTTTCTTT. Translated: CASSQEGPRISEAFF.